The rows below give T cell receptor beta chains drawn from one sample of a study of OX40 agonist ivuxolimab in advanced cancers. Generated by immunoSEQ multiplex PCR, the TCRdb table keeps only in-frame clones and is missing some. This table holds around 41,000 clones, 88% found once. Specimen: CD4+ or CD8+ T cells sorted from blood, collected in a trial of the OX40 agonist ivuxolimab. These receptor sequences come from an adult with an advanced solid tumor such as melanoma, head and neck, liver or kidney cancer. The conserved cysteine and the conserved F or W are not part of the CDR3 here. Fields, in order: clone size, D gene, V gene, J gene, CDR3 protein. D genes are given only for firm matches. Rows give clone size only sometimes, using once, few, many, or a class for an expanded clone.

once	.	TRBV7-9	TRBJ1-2	ASTTLPERLEAGYT
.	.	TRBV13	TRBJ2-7	ASSFGSSYEQY
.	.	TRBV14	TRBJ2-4	ASSQERLAKNIQY
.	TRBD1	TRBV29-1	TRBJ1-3	SAAQGNTGNTIY
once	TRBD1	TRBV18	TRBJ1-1	ASSLQGPGTEAF
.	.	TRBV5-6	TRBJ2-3	ASSLSDRTTDTQY
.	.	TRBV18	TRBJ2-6	ASSPPKGSGANVLT
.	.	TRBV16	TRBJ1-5	ASSHSGGELNQPQH
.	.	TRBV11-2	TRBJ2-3	ASSSEGPDTQY
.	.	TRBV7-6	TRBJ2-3	ASSLEASTDTQY
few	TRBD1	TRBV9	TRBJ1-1	ASSVEDRSPEAF
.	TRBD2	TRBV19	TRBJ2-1	ASSVREGAYNEQF
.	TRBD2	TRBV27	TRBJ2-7	ASSLWASGGVYEQY
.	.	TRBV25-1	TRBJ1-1	ASRDSLNTEAF
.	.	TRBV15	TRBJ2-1	ATSRISFGLGQF
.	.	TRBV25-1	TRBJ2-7	ASSLADYEQY
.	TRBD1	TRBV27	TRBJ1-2	ASSSQGAPPGYT
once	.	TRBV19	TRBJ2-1	ASNQGRYEQF
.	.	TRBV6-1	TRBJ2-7	ASTQGGSEQY
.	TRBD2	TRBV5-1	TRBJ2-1	ASSFVGGDNEQF
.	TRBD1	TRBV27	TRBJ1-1	ASSLGTGEAEAF
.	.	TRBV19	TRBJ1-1	ASSMGLEWKVNTEAF
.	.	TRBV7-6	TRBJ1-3	ASSLAAGVGNTIY
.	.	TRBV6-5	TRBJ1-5	ASSYGRGNQPQH
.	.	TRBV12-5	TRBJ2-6	ASGILGAGQSRANVLT
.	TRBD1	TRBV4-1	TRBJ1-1	ASSPKGQGDLDTEAF
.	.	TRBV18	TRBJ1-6	ASSPAPSGASPLH
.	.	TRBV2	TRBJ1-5	ASRAENQPQH
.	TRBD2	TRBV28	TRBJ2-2	ASSSGLAAILNTGELF
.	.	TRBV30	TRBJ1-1	AWSMRVNTEAF
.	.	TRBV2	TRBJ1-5	ASSWAQEGNQPQH
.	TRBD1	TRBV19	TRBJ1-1	ASIKGARNTEAF
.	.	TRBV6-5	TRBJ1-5	ASSYSEYQPQH
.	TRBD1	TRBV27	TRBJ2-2	ASSPYPPGQGSRSTGELF
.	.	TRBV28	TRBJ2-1	ASSSIYNEQF
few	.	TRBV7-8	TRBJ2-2	ASSRLRRRANTGELF
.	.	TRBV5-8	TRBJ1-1	ASSLLTGRTEAF
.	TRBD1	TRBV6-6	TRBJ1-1	ASNTEGAGTEAF
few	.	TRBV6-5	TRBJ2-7	ASSYGAESYEQY